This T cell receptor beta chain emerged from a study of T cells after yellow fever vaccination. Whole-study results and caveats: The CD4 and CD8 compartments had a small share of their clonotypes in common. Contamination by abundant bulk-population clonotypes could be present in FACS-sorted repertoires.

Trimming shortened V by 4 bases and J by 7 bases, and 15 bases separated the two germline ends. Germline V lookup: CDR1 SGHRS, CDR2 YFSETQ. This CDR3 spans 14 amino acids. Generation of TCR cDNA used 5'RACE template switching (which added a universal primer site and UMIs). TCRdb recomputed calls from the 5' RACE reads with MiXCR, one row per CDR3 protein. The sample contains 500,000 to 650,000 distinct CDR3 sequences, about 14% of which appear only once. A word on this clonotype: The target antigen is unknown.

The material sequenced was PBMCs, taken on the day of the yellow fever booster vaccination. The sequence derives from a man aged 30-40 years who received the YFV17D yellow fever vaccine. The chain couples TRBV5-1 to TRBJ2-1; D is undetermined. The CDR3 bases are TGCGCCAGCAGCGTGGTTGGGAATGGGAATGAGCAGTTCTTC. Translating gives CASSVVGNGNEQFF.